This T cell receptor (beta chain) emerged from a study of blood T cells in healthy people across ages. Study as a whole: About one barcoded TCR beta cDNA was captured per two T cells. Study-wide results and limits: Versus aged donors, long-lived donors had higher diversity and more naive CD4+ cells.

Healthy Russian Caucasian donors spanned ages 6 to 90 years. CDR1 is SGHVS and CDR2 is FNYEAQ in the germline V gene. Trimming cost V 5 bases and J 2 bases; bases outside gene matches: 8. The CDR3 loop spans 15 amino acids. Alongside a J-beta primer mix, a sample-barcoded 5' primer served in a second PCR lasting 7 to 11 cycles. Every cDNA molecule carried a tag from a template-switch adaptor bearing 12 random nucleotides. TCRdb re-called the 5' RACE reads through MiXCR, storing one row per CDR3 protein. The profile shows over 1,300,000 distinct CDR3 sequences, roughly 60% of them singletons. Worth noting for this clonotype: Its antigen is undetermined.

The source is a man younger than 35 in good health. Sequencing input: blood. V usage is TRBV7-6 and J usage is TRBJ2-5; TRBD1 agrees at 7 bases. CDR3 DNA: TGTGCCAGCAGCCGGGACAGCCGATATCAAGAGACCCAGTACTTC. Amino acids: CASSRDSRYQETQYF. Full variable domain (outside the CDR3, taken from reference TRBV7-6 and TRBJ2-5): GAGVSQSPRYKVTKRGQDVALRCDPISGHVSLYWYRQALGQGPEFLTYFNYEAQQDKSGLPNDRFSAERPEGSISTLTIQRTEQRDSAMYRCASSRDSRYQETQYFGPGTRLLVL.